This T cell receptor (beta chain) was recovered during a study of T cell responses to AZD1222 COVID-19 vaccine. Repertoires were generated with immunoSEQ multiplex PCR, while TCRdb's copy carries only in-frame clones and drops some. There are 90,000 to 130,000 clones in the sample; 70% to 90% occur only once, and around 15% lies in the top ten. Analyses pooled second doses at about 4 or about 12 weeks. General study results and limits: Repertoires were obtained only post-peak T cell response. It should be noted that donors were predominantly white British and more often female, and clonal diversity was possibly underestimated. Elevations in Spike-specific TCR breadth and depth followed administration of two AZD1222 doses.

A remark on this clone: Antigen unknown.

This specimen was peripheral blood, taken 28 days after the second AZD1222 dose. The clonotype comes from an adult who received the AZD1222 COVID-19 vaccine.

CDR3 in DNA: TGTGCCAGCAGTTTCCAAGGACCTGGGCCGGGTAGCAATCAGCCCCAGCATTTT. This encodes CASSFQGPGPGSNQPQHF. The V and J genes are TRBV27 and TRBJ1-5; no reliable D call. V dropped 3 bases and J dropped 0 bases, with 18 bases sitting between them. The CDR3 sequence is 18 residues long. Germline V gene lookup returns CDR1 MNHEY and CDR2 SMNVEV (reference sequence).